The T cell receptor beta chain described here comes from a study of cytomegalovirus exposure and HLA in healthy donors. This clone was detected only once. The antigen is unknown. Amplification used 60 Vbeta primers and 13 Jbeta primers. Libraries were prepared by immunoSEQ multiplex PCR; TCRdb keeps only in-frame clonotypes and omits some of them. The sample lists about 130,000 clones; about 78% were seen once. Study-wide results and limits: Previously analyzed data showed that most TCR beta V segments were productive at a frequency of about 90% or about 30%.

V gave up 4 bases and J gave up 4 bases, with 10 bases separating them. CDR3 size: 14 residues. Germline assignment: CDR1 MNHEY and CDR2 SVGAGI. Sequencing input: PBMCs. V usage is TRBV6-5 and J usage is TRBJ1-4; D gene unclear. The receptor was isolated from a human donor in good health. The CDR3 reads CASSSEGGNEKLFF. CDR3 bases: TGTGCCAGCAGTTCGGAGGGCGGTAATGAAAAACTGTTTTTT.